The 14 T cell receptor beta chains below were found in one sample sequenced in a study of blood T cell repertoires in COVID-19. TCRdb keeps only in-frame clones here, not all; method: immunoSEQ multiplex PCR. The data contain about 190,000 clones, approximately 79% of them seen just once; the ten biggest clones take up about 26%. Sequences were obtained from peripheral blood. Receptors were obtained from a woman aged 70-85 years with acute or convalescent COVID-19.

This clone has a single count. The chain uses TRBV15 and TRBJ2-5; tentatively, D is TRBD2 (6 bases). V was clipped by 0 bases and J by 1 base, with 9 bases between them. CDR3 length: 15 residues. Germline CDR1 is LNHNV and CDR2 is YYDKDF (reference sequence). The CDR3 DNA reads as TGTGCCACCAGCAGAGATGGGACTCGCCAAGAGACCCAGTACTTC. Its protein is CATSRDGTRQETQYF.

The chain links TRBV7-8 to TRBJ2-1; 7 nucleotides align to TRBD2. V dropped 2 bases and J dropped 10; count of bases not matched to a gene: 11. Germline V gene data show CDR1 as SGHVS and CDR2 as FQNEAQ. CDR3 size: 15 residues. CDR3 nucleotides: TGTGCCAGCAGCTTATGGCGGGAGATAAGTAGGGAGCAGTTCTTC. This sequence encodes CASSLWREISREQFF.

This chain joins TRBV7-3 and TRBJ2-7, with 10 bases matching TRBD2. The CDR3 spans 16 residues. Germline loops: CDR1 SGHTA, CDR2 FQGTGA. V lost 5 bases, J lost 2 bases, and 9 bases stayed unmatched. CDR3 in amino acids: CASSPTRAGGPYEQYF. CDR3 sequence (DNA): TGTGCCAGCAGCCCCACCAGAGCGGGAGGGCCCTACGAGCAGTACTTC.

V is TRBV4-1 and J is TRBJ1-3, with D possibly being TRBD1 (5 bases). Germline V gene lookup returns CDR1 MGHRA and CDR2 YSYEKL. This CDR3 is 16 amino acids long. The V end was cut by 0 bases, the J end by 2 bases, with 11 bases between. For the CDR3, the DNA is TGCGCCAGCAGCCAAGACCCAGGGCAAACTGGAAACACCATATATTTT. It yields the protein CASSQDPGQTGNTIYF.

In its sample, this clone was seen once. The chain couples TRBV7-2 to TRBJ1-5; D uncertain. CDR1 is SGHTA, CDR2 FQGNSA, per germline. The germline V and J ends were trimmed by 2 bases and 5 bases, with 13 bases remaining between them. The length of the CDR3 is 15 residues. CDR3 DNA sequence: TGTGCCAGCAGCTTACACTTTCGGGGAGATCAGCCCCAGCATTTT. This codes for CASSLHFRGDQPQHF.

CDR3 sequence reads: CAISERQANSPLHF. The CDR3 coding sequence is TGTGCCATCAGTGAGCGCCAGGCTAATTCACCCCTCCACTTT. The chain links TRBV10-3 to TRBJ1-6; D is unclear. Trimming took off 2 bases at V and 6 bases at J, with 8 bases between the two ends. The germline CDR1 and CDR2 sequences are ENHRY and SYGVKD. The CDR3 length is 14 residues.

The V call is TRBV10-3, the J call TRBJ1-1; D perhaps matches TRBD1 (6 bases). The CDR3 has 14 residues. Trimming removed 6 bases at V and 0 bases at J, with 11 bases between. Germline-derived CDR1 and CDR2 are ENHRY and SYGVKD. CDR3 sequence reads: CAIRVGGLNTEAFF. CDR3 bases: TGTGCCATCAGGGTGGGGGGGCTGAACACTGAAGCTTTCTTT.

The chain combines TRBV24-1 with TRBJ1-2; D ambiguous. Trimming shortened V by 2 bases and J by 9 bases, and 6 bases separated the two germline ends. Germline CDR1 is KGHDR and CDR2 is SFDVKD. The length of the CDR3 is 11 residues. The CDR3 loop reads CATSDYSRYTF. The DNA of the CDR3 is TGTGCCACCAGTGATTACTCACGCTACACCTTC.

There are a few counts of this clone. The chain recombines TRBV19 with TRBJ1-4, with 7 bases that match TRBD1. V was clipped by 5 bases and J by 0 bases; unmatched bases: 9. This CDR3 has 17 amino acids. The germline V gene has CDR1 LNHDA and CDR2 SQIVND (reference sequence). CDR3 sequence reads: CASSFPGQTATNEKLFF. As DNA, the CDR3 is TGTGCCAGTAGTTTCCCGGGACAGACTGCAACTAATGAAAAACTGTTTTTT. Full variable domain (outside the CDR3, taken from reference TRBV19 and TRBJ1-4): DGGITQSPKYLFRKEGQNVTLSCEQNLNHDAMYWYRQDPGQGLRLIYYSQIVNDFQKGDIAEGYSVSREKKESFPLTVTSAQKNPTAFYLCASSFPGQTATNEKLFFGSGTQLSVL.

For the CDR3, the DNA is TGTGCCAGCAGCGCTGACAGACTTGGAAACACCATATATTTT. Translated, it gives CASSADRLGNTIYF. The chain combines TRBV5-4 with TRBJ1-3; D perhaps matches TRBD1 (5 bases). Trimming removed 4 bases at V and 3 bases at J, with 11 bases between. This CDR3 has 14 residues. Germline values: CDR1 SGHNT, CDR2 YYREEE (reference sequence).

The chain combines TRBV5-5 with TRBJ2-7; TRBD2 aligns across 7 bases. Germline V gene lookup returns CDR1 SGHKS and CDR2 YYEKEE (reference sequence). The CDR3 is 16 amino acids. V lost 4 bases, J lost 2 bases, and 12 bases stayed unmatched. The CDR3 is CASSQPFTSVAYEQYF. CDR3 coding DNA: TGTGCCAGCAGCCAACCCTTTACTAGCGTGGCCTACGAGCAGTACTTC.

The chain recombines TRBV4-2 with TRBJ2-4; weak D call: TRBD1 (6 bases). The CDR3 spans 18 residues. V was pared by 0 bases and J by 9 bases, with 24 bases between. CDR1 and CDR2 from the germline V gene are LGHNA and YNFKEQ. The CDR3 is CASSQEGQSVATVGIQYF. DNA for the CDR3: TGTGCCAGCAGCCAAGAAGGACAGTCTGTGGCAACGGTTGGCATTCAGTACTTC.

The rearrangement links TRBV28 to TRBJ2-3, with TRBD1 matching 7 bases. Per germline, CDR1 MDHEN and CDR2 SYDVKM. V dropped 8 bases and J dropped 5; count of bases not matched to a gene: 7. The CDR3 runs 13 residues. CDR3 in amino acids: CASWAGGKDTQYF. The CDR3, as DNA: TGTGCCAGCTGGGCAGGGGGAAAAGATACGCAGTATTTT.

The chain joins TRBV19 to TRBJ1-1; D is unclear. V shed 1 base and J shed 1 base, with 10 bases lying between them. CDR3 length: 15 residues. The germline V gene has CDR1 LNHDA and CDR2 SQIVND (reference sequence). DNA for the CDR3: TGTGCCAGTAGTATAGGGGCCCAGCCGAACACTGAAGCTTTCTTT. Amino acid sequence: CASSIGAQPNTEAFF.